The 9 T cell receptor beta chains reported below all come from one sample, sequenced in a study of shared clonotypes between healthy human individuals. Sequencing was performed with immunoSEQ multiplex PCR; in TCRdb, only in-frame clones are kept and a portion is missing. In the table there are about 2.4 million clones, 93% of which are singletons. Material: naive CD4+ T cells from PBMCs. Subset indicated: CD45RA+ positively selected. The receptors stem from a man between 18 and 29 years old in good health. Some clones in this sample may be carry-over from other donors' samples.

The chain links TRBV9 to TRBJ2-2; no definite D call. Germline values: CDR1 SGDLS, CDR2 YYNGEE. Trimming left V 3 bases short and J 8 bases short, with 14 bases between. This CDR3 region has 14 residues. CDR3: CASSGSPQGGELFF. CDR3 sequence (DNA): TGTGCCAGCAGCGGAAGCCCCCAAGGGGGGGAGCTGTTTTTT.

This sequence joins TRBV19 and TRBJ1-4; 10 bases are shared with TRBD1. CDR1 and CDR2 (germline): LNHDA, SQIVND (reference sequence). V dropped 6 bases and J dropped 2; count of bases not matched to a gene: 6. The CDR3 runs 16 residues. CDR3 in amino acids: CASRDPGQGTNEKLFF. For the CDR3, the DNA is TGTGCCAGTAGAGACCCGGGACAGGGGACTAATGAAAAACTGTTTTTT.

J is TRBJ2-1 and V is TRBV25-1; 8 bases are a match to TRBD1. This CDR3 has 17 residues. CDR1 is MGHDK, CDR2 SYGVNS, per germline. V lost 5 bases to trimming and J lost 0 bases; unmatched junction nucleotides: 9. The CDR3 DNA follows: TGTGCCAGCAGTCGCGTTGGGACAGGAGGCTCCTACAATGAGCAGTTCTTC. It encodes CASSRVGTGGSYNEQFF. Full variable domain (missing parts from reference TRBV25-1 and TRBJ2-1): EADIYQTPRYLVIGTGKKITLECSQTMGHDKMYWYQQDPGMELHLIHYSYGVNSTEKGDLSSESTVSRIRTEHFPLTLESARPSHTSQYLCASSRVGTGGSYNEQFFGPGTRLTVL.

In the case of this clone: The sample carries other DNA sequences with the same CDR3. The chain is built from TRBV18 and TRBJ2-7; no clear D. The ends were cut back, 3 bases at V and 4 bases at J, with 10 bases in the middle. CDR1 KGHSH and CDR2 LQKENI come from the germline V gene. This CDR3 has 13 residues. CDR3 DNA: TGTGCCAGCTCACCCACGGCCGGATACGAGCAGTACTTC. This codes for CASSPTAGYEQYF.

This clone was seen only once. The chain uses TRBV5-1 and TRBJ2-5; a weak D match, TRBD1 (6 bases). Germline CDR1 SGHRS, CDR2 YFSETQ. The CDR3 spans 15 residues. Trimming pared 6 bases from V and 3 bases from J, leaving 18 bases between. The DNA for the CDR3 is TGCGCCAGCATCAGTCACACAGGGAGTAAAGAGACCCAGTACTTC. It is translated as CASISHTGSKETQYF.

This chain uses TRBV7-8 with TRBJ2-2; D is possibly TRBD2 (5 bases). The CDR3 is 16 residues long. The germline V and J ends were trimmed by 0 bases and 0 bases, with 8 bases remaining between them. Germline loops: CDR1 SGHVS, CDR2 FQNEAQ. The CDR3 is CASSLARAANTGELFF. The CDR3 bases are TGTGCCAGCAGCTTAGCGAGGGCAGCGAACACCGGGGAGCTGTTTTTT.

The chain combines TRBV19 with TRBJ2-2; D ambiguous. CDR3 size: 15 residues. Trimming cost V 2 bases and J 4 bases, with 11 bases left between them. Germline V CDR1 and CDR2: LNHDA, SQIVND (reference sequence). CDR3 region: CASSISQVFTGELFF. The CDR3 bases are TGTGCCAGTAGTATATCTCAGGTCTTCACCGGGGAGCTGTTTTTT.

The rearrangement joins TRBV2 to TRBJ1-4; 9 bases align to TRBD1. CDR3 length: 15 amino acids. V was clipped by 6 bases and J by 8 bases; unmatched bases: 10. From germline, CDR1 is SNHLY and CDR2 FYNNEI. CDR3 bases: TGTGCCAGCAGGGACCGGGACAGGGACATCGAAAAACTGTTTTTT. Translation: CASRDRDRDIEKLFF. Full variable domain (outside the CDR3, taken from reference TRBV2 and TRBJ1-4): EPEVTQTPSHQVTQMGQEVILRCVPISNHLYFYWYRQILGQKVEFLVSFYNNEISEKSEIFDDQFSVERPDGSNFTLKIRSTKLEDSAMYFCASRDRDRDIEKLFFGSGTQLSVL.

The V gene is TRBV9, the J gene TRBJ2-6; D unclear. V lost 4 bases and J lost 0, with 5 bases in between. Germline CDR1 SGDLS, CDR2 YYNGEE. There are 14 residues in the CDR3. In nucleotides, the CDR3 is TGTGCCAGCAGCCGGGTCTCTGGGGCCAACGTCCTGACTTTC. As protein: CASSRVSGANVLTF.